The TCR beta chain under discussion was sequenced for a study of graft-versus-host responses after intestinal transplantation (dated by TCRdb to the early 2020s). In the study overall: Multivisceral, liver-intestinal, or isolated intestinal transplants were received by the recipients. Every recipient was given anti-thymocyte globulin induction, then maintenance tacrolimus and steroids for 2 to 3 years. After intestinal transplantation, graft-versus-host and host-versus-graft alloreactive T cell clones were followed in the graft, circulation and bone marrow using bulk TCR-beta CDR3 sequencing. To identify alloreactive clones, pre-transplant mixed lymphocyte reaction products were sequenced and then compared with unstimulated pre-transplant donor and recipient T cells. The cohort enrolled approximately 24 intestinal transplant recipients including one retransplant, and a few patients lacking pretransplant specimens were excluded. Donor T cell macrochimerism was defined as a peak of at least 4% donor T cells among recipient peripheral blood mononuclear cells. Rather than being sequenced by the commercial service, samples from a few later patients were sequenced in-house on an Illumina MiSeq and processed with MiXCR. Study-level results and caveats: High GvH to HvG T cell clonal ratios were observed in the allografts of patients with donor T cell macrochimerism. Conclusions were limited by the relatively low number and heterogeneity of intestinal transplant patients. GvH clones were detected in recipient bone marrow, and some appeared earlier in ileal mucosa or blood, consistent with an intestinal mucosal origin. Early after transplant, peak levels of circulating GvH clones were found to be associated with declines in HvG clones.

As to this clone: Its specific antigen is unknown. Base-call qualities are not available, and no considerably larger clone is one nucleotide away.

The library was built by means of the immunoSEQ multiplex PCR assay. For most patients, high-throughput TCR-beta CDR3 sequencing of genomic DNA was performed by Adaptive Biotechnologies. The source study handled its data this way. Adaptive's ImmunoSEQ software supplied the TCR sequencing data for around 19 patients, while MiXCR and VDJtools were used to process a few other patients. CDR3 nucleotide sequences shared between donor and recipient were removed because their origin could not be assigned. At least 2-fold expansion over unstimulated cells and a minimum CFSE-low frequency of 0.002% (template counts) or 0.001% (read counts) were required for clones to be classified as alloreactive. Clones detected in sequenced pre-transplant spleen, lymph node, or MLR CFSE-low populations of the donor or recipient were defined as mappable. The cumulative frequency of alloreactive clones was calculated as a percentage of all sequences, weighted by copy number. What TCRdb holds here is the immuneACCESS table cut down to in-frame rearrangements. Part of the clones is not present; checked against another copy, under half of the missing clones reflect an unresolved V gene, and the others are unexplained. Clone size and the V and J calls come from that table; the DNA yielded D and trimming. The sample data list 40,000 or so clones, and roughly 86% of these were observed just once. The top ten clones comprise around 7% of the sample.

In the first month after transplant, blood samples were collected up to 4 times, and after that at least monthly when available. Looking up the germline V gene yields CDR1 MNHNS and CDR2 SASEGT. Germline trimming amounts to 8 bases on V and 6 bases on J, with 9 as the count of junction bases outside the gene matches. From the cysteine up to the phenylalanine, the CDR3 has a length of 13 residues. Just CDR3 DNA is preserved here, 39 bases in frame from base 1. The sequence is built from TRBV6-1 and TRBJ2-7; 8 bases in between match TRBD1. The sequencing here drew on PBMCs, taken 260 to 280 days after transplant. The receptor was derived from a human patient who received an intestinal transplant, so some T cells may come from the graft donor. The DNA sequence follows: TGTGCCAGCGGCCGGGACAGGTGGTCCGAGCAGTACTTC. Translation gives CASGRDRWSEQYF.